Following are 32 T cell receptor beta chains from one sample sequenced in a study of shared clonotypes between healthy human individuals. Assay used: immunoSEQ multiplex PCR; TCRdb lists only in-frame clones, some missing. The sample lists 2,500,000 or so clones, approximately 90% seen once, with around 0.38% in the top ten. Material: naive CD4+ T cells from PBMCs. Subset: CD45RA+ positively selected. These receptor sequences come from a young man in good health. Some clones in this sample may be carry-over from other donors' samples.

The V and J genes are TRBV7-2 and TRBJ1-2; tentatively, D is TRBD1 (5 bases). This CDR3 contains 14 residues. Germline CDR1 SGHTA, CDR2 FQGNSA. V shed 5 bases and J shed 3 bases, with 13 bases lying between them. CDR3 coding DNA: TGTGCCAGCAGCCGTCTTCAAGGGGACTATGGCTACACCTTC. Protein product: CASSRLQGDYGYTF.

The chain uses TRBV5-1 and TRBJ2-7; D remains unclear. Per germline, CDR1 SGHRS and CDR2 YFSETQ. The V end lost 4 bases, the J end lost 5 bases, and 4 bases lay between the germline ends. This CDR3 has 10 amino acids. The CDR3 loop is CASSTDEQYF. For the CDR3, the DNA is TGCGCCAGCAGCACAGACGAGCAGTACTTC. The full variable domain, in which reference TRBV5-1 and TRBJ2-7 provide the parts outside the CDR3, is KAGVTQTPRYLIKTRGQQVTLSCSPISGHRSVSWYQQTPGQGLQFLFEYFSETQRNKGNFPGRFSGRQFSNSRSEMNVSTLELGDSALYLCASSTDEQYFGPGTRLTVT.

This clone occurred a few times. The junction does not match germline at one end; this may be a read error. This CDR3 reads CASSLEDSTEAFF. The CDR3 DNA is TGTGCCAGCAGCCTAGAAGACTCCACTGAAGCTTTCTTT. The chain links TRBV11-3 to TRBJ1-1; D ambiguous. Germline V gives CDR1 SGHNT, CDR2 YENEEA. This CDR3 spans 13 amino acids.

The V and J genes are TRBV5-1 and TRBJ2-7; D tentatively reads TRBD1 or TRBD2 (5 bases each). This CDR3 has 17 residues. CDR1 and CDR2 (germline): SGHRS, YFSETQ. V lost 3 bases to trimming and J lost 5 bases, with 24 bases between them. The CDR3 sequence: CASSSEGPARDKHEQYF. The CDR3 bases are TGCGCCAGCAGCTCTGAGGGGCCAGCCAGGGATAAGCACGAGCAGTACTTC.

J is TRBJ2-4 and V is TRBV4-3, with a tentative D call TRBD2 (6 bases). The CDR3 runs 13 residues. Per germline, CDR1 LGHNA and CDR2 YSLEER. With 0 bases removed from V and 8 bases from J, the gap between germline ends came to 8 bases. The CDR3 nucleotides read TGCGCCAGCAGCCAAGAGTCGGGGGACATTCAGTACTTC. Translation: CASSQESGDIQYF.

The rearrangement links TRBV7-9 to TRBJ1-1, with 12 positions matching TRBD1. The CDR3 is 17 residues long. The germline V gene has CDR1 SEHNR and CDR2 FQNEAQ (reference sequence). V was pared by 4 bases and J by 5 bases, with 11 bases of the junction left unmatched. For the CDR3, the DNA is TGTGCCAGCAGCTCCGGGACAGGGGGCGCCGGGTGGACTGAAGCTTTCTTT. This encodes CASSSGTGGAGWTEAFF. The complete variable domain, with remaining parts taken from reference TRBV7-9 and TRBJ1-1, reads DTGVSQNPRHKITKRGQNVTFRCDPISEHNRLYWYRQTLGQGPEFLTYFQNEAQLEKSRLLSDRFSAERPKGSFSTLEIQRTEQGDSAMYLCASSSGTGGAGWTEAFFGQGTRLTVV.

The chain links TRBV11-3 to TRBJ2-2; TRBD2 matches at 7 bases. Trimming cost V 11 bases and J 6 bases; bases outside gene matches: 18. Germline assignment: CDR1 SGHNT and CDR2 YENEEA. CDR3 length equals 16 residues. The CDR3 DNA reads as TGTGCCGACGCACACACCCAGGGAGGGGAACCCGGGGAGCTGTTTTTT. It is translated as CADAHTQGGEPGELFF.

DNA for the CDR3: TGTGCCAGCAGCTTGAATGGCGGGAGGGCCATCACCGGGGAGCTGTTTTTT. Encoded protein: CASSLNGGRAITGELFF. This chain connects TRBV5-6 to TRBJ2-2, with 9 bases aligning to TRBD2. V was clipped by 1 base and J by 4 bases; unmatched bases: 8. The CDR3 is 17 amino acids. Germline V lookup: CDR1 SGHDT, CDR2 YYEEEE. Filled out from reference TRBV5-6 and TRBJ2-2, the complete variable domain reads DAGVTQSPTHLIKTRGQQVTLRCSPKSGHDTVSWYQQALGQGPQFIFQYYEEEERQRGNFPDRFSGHQFPNYSSELNVNALLLGDSALYLCASSLNGGRAITGELFFGEGSRLTVL.

CDR3 DNA sequence: TGCGCCAGCAGCCTCAGTCCAGGGGGCGAGGGAGCTTTCTTT. This gives the protein CASSLSPGGEGAFF. The chain carries TRBV5-1 and TRBJ1-1; the match to TRBD1 covers 8 bases. V lost 4 bases and J lost 10; bases outside the gene matches: 12. Germline CDR1 reads SGHRS; CDR2 reads YFSETQ. The CDR3 is 14 residues long. Full variable domain (remainder filled in from reference TRBV5-1 and TRBJ1-1): KAGVTQTPRYLIKTRGQQVTLSCSPISGHRSVSWYQQTPGQGLQFLFEYFSETQRNKGNFPGRFSGRQFSNSRSEMNVSTLELGDSALYLCASSLSPGGEGAFFGQGTRLTVV.

The CDR3 sequence is CASSLVGGSAWYEQYF. The CDR3 DNA reads TGTGCCAGCAGCTTGGTGGGGGGGAGTGCGTGGTACGAGCAGTACTTC. This rearrangement joins TRBV5-6 to TRBJ2-7; 7 bases align to TRBD2. The CDR3 has 16 residues. Germline V gene sequence: CDR1 SGHDT, CDR2 YYEEEE. V lost 0 bases and J lost 4; bases outside the gene matches: 10.

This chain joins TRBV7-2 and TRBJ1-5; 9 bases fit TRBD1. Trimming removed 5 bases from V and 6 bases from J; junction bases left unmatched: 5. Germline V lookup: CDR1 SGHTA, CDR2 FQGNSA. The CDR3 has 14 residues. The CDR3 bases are TGTGCCAGCAGCATGACAGGGGGAGCTCAGCCCCAGCATTTT. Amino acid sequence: CASSMTGGAQPQHF.

The CDR3 protein is CSVKQGGNSPLHF. In DNA, the CDR3 is TGCAGCGTTAAACAGGGAGGGAATTCACCCCTCCACTTT. The V call is TRBV29-1, the J call TRBJ1-6; TRBD1 is a possible D gene (6 bases). In germline, CDR1 is SQVTM, CDR2 ANQGSEA. V was trimmed by 5 bases and J by 7 bases, leaving 12 bases between them. CDR3 length equals 13 residues.

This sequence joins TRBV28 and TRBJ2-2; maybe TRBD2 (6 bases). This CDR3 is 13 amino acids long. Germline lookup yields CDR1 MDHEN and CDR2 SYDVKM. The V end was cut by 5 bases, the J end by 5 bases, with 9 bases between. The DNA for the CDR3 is TGTGCCAGCAGTCGGGACTGGACCGGGGAGCTGTTTTTT. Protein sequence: CASSRDWTGELFF.

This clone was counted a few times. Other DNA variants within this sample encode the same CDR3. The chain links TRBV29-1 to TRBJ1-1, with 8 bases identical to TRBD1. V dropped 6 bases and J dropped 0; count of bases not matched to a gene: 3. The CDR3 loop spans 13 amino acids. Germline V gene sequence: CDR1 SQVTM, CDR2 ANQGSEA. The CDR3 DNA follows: TGCAGCGTCGGACAGGGTCTGAACACTGAAGCTTTCTTT. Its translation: CSVGQGLNTEAFF.

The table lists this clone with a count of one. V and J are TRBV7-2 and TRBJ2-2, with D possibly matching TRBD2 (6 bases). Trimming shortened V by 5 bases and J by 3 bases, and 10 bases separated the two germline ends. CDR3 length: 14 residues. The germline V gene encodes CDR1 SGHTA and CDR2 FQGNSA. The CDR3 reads CASSPGTYTGELFF. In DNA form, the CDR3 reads TGTGCCAGCAGCCCCGGGACTTACACCGGGGAGCTGTTTTTT.

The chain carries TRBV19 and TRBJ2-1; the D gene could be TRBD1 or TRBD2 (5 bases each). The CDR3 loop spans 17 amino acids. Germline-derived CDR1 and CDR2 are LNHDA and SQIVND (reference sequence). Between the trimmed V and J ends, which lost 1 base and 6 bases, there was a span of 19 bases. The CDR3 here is CASSIVRLGQGPNEQFF. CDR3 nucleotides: TGTGCCAGTAGTATAGTTCGCCTGGGGCAGGGACCCAATGAGCAGTTCTTC.

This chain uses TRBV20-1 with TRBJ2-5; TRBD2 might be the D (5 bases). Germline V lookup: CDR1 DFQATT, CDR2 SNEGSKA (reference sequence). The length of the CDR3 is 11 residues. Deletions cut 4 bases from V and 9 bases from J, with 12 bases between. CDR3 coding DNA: TGCAGTGCTACCCGGACTGGGTCCCAGTACTTC. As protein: CSATRTGSQYF.

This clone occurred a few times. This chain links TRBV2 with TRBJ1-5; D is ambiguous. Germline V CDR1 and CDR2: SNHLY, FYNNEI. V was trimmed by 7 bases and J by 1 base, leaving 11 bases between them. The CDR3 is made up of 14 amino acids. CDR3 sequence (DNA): TGTGCCAGCAACCTACAGCTGAGCAATCAGCCCCAGCATTTT. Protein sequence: CASNLQLSNQPQHF.

The CDR3 sequence: CASSPKGLAADTQYF. The CDR3, as DNA: TGCGCCAGCAGCCCGAAGGGACTAGCCGCAGATACGCAGTATTTT. The chain couples TRBV5-1 to TRBJ2-3, with 9 bases lining up with TRBD2. Germline loops: CDR1 SGHRS, CDR2 YFSETQ. J was trimmed by 4 bases and V by 4 bases; bases with no gene match: 7. There are 15 residues in the CDR3.

The CDR3: CASSSLTGASNEQYF. The CDR3 DNA reads TGTGCCAGCAGCTCCTTGACAGGGGCGTCCAACGAGCAGTACTTC. This chain links TRBV7-8 with TRBJ2-7; 8 bases are a match to TRBD1. The ends lost 4 bases at V and 5 bases at J; junction bases unmatched: 10. Germline assignment: CDR1 SGHVS and CDR2 FQNEAQ. This CDR3 has 15 residues.

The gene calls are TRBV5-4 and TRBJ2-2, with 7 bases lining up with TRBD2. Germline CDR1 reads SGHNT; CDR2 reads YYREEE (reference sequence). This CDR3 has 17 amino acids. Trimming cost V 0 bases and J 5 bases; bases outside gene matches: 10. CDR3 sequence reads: CASSLGVAGVNTGELFF. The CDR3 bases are TGTGCCAGCAGCTTGGGGGTTGCGGGAGTGAATACCGGGGAGCTGTTTTTT.

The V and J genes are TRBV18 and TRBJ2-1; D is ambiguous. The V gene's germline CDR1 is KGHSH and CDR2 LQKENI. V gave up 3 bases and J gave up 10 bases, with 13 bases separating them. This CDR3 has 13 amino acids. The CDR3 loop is CASSPGRVGEQFF. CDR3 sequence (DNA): TGTGCCAGCTCACCCGGACGGGTTGGAGAGCAGTTCTTC. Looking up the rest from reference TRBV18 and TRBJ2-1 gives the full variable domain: NAGVMQNPRHLVRRRGQEARLRCSPMKGHSHVYWYRQLPEEGLKFMVYLQKENIIDESGMPKERFSAEFPKEGPSILRIQQVVRGDSAAYFCASSPGRVGEQFFGPGTRLTVL.

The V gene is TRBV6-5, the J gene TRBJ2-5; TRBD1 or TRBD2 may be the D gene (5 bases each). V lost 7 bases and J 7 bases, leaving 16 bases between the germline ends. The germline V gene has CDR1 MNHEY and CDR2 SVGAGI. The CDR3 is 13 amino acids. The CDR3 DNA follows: TGTGCCAGCACGCAGGGCCGTGGGGGGACCCAGTACTTC. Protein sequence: CASTQGRGGTQYF.

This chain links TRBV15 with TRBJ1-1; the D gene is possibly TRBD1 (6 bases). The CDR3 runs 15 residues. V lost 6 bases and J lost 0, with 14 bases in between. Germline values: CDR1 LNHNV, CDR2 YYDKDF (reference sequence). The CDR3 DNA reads TGTGCCACCAGACAGGGTAGGGGAATGAACACTGAAGCTTTCTTT. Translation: CATRQGRGMNTEAFF.

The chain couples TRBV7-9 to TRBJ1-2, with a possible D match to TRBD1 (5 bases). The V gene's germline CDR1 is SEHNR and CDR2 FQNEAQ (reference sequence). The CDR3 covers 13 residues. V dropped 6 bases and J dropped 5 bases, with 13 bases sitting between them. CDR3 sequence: CASSSGSGYGYTF. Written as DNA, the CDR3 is TGTGCCAGCAGTTCAGGGTCGGGGTATGGCTACACCTTC.

CDR3 in DNA: TGTGCCAGCAGTGCCGCAGCGGGAGGCCGTGGTGAGCAGTTCTTC. The encoded protein is CASSAAAGGRGEQFF. The chain combines TRBV6-4 with TRBJ2-1; 9 nucleotides match TRBD2. CDR3 length: 15 residues. Looked up from germline, CDR1 is MRHNA and CDR2 is SNTAGT. Losses at the gene ends were 4 bases for V and 9 bases for J; bases not matched to a gene: 10.

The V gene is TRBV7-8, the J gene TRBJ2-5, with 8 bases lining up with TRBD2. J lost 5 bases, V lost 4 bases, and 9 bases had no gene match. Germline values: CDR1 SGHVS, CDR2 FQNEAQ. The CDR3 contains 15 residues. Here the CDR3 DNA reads TGTGCCAGCAGCTGGAAAGCGGGAGTAGAGGAGACCCAGTACTTC. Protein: CASSWKAGVEETQYF.

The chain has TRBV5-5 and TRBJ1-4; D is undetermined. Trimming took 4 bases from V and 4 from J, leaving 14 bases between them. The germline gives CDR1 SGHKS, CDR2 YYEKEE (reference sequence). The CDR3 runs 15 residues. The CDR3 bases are TGTGCCAGCAGCACCGCATTTTGGGGTAATGAAAAACTGTTTTTT. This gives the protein CASSTAFWGNEKLFF.

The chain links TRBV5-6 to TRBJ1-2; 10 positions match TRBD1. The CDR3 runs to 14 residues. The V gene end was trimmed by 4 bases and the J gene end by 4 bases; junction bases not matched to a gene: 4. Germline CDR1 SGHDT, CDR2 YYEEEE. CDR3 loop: CASSKTGGAYGYTF. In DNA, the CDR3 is TGTGCCAGCAGCAAGACAGGGGGCGCCTATGGCTACACCTTC.

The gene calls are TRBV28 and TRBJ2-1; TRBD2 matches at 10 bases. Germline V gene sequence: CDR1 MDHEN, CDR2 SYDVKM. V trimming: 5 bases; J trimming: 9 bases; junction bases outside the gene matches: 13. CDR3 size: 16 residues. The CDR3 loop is CASSPGSSGSGREQFF. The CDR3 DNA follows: TGTGCCAGCAGTCCCGGCTCTAGCGGGAGTGGTCGTGAGCAGTTCTTC.

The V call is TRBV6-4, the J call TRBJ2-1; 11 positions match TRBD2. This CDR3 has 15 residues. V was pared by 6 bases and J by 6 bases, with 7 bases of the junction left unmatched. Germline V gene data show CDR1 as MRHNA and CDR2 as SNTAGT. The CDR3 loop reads CASSPTSGSTNEQFF. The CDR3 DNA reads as TGTGCCAGCAGCCCAACTAGCGGGAGCACCAATGAGCAGTTCTTC.

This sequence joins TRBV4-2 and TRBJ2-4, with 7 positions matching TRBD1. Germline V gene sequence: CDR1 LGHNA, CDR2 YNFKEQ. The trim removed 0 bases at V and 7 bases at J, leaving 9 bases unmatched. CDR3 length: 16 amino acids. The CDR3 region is CASSQDWAGGSNIQYF. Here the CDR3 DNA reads TGTGCCAGCAGCCAAGATTGGGCAGGGGGTTCGAACATTCAGTACTTC.